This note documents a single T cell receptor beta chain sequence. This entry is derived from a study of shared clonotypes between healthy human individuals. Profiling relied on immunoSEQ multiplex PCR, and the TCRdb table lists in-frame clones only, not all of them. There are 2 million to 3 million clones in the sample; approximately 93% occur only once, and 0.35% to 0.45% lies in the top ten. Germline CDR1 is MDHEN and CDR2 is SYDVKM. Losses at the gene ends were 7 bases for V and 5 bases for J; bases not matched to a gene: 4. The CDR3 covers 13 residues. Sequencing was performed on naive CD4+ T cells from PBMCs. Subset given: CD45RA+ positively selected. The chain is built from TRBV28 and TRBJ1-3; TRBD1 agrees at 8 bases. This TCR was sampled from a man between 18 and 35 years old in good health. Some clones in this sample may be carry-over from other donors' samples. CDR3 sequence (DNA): TGTGCCAGCAATCGGGACAGGAGAAACACCATATATTTT. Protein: CASNRDRRNTIYF.